This T cell receptor beta chain was found in a study of cytomegalovirus exposure and HLA in healthy donors. Findings and caveats of the study: In vitro confirmation showed three CMV-associated chains to be CMV antigen specific.

The CDR3 length is 18 residues. V lost 2 bases, J lost 0 bases, and 19 bases lay in between. The germline V gene encodes CDR1 KGHSH and CDR2 LQKENI. As regards this clone: Antigen specificity is unknown.

Vbeta (60) and Jbeta (13) primers were used in the PCR. Sequenced by immunoSEQ multiplex PCR; TCRdb stores in-frame clones only, minus some. The sample holds 75,000 to 100,000 clones, just over 75% seen once. The sequenced material came from PBMCs. The TCR originated in a young man in good health and CMV-seronegative. The chain couples TRBV18 to TRBJ1-1, with TRBD1 as a possible D gene (6 bases). The CDR3: CASSPVGGQAAMNTEAFF. For the CDR3, the DNA is TGTGCCAGCTCACCAGTTGGGGGCCAGGCGGCCATGAACACTGAAGCTTTCTTT.